Listed here are 23 T cell receptor beta chains from one sample, sequenced in a study of cytomegalovirus exposure and HLA in healthy donors. The PCR contained 60 Vbeta and 13 Jbeta primers. The table came from immunoSEQ multiplex PCR; TCRdb's copy has only in-frame clones and leaves some out. The table records about 200,000 clones, more than 75% of them present only once. Source material: PBMCs. These receptors were obtained from a woman aged 25 to 45 in good health and CMV-seropositive.

The V and J genes are TRBV21-1 and TRBJ2-7; no check of the table's D call, TRBD1, against the DNA was made. TRBV21-1 is a known pseudogene. This CDR3 spans 17 amino acids. The CDR3 is CASSKHRGHPPCHEQYF. The CDR3 nucleotides read TGTGCCAGCAGCAAACACAGGGGCCACCCTCCTTGCCACGAGCAGTACTTC.

The chain links TRBV2 to TRBJ2-7, with 12 bases lining up with TRBD2. With 1 base clipped from V and 3 bases from J, the junction kept 1 base outside the gene matches. CDR1 and CDR2 from the germline V gene are SNHLY and FYNNEI. The CDR3 covers 15 residues. CDR3 nucleotide sequence: TGTGCCAGCAGTGAAGTGGGACTAGCGGGCTACGAGCAGTACTTC. Translated: CASSEVGLAGYEQYF. Full variable domain (outside the CDR3, taken from reference TRBV2 and TRBJ2-7): EPEVTQTPSHQVTQMGQEVILRCVPISNHLYFYWYRQILGQKVEFLVSFYNNEISEKSEIFDDQFSVERPDGSNFTLKIRSTKLEDSAMYFCASSEVGLAGYEQYFGPGTRLTVT.

The genes are TRBV30 and TRBJ2-1; 10 nucleotides match TRBD2. The CDR3 extends over 14 amino acids. Germline V gene lookup returns CDR1 GTSNPN and CDR2 SVGIG (reference sequence). V gave up 4 bases and J gave up 4 bases; unmatched junction bases: 4. The CDR3 DNA follows: TGTGCCTGGATAACTAGCGGGGTGTACAATGAGCAGTTCTTC. It codes for CAWITSGVYNEQFF.

This rearrangement joins TRBV30 to TRBJ2-5; the D gene is possibly TRBD2 (6 bases). CDR1 is GTSNPN, CDR2 SVGIG, per germline (reference sequence). The CDR3 length is 11 residues. Trimming took 2 bases from V and 11 from J, leaving 12 bases between them. The CDR3 sequence: CAWSRLDEQYF. CDR3 in DNA: TGTGCCTGGAGTCGACTAGATGAGCAGTACTTC.

This clone was seen once. The genes are TRBV20-1 and TRBJ2-7; TRBD2 is a possible D gene (6 bases). Trimming removed 4 bases at V and 4 bases at J, with 8 bases between. Germline assignment: CDR1 DFQATT and CDR2 SNEGSKA (reference sequence). This CDR3 region has 11 residues. Here the CDR3 reads CSAISGYEQYF. The CDR3 DNA is TGCAGTGCTATTAGCGGATACGAGCAGTACTTC.

This clone was found once. The gene calls are TRBV7-8 and TRBJ1-6; 12 nucleotides match TRBD1. The CDR3 is 16 amino acids. Trimming took 3 bases from V and 9 from J; bases not matched to a gene: 6. Germline V gene sequence: CDR1 SGHVS, CDR2 FQNEAQ. CDR3 in amino acids: CASSFGTGGLSSPLHF. CDR3 in DNA: TGTGCCAGCAGCTTCGGGACAGGGGGCCTGAGTTCACCCCTCCACTTT. Full variable domain (outside the CDR3, taken from reference TRBV7-8 and TRBJ1-6): GAGVSQSPRYKVAKRGQDVALRCDPISGHVSLFWYQQALGQGPEFLTYFQNEAQLDKSGLPSDRFFAERPEGSVSTLKIQRTQQEDSAVYLCASSFGTGGLSSPLHFGNGTRLTVT.

CDR3 in DNA: TGCGCCAGCAGCCACAATGGCCCACTGTTTTTT. It is translated as CASSHNGPLFF. The rearrangement uses TRBV4-1 and TRBJ1-4; D gene ambiguous. Trimming left V 3 bases short and J 13 bases short, with 9 bases between. Germline lookup yields CDR1 MGHRA and CDR2 YSYEKL. The CDR3 runs 11 residues.

The rearrangement links TRBV5-4 to TRBJ2-7, with TRBD1 identical over 7 bases. The germline gives CDR1 SGHNT, CDR2 YYREEE (reference sequence). There are 15 residues in the CDR3. V lost 2 bases and J lost 3; bases outside the gene matches: 8. CDR3 DNA: TGTGCCAGCAGCTTTACGGACAGGCTGAGCTACGAGCAGTACTTC. Translating gives CASSFTDRLSYEQYF.

CDR3 region: CASSLLPAGLRTEAFF. The CDR3 nucleotides read TGTGCCAGCAGCTTGCTACCGGCAGGCCTGAGAACTGAAGCTTTCTTT. The chain has TRBV7-8 and TRBJ1-1; the D is unclear. Germline V gives CDR1 SGHVS, CDR2 FQNEAQ. Between the trimmed V and J ends, which lost 3 bases and 5 bases, there was a span of 19 bases. CDR3 length: 16 residues. Combining the CDR3 with reference TRBV7-8 and TRBJ1-1 gives the whole variable domain GAGVSQSPRYKVAKRGQDVALRCDPISGHVSLFWYQQALGQGPEFLTYFQNEAQLDKSGLPSDRFFAERPEGSVSTLKIQRTQQEDSAVYLCASSLLPAGLRTEAFFGQGTRLTVV.

This chain links TRBV5-1 with TRBJ2-1; perhaps TRBD2 as D (6 bases). The V and J ends lost 4 bases and 5 bases respectively, with 16 bases between them. The CDR3 covers 15 residues. CDR1 and CDR2 (germline): SGHRS, YFSETQ. The DNA of the CDR3 is TGCGCCAGCAGCCCGACAAGGAGGGAGGACAATGAGCAGTTCTTC. Residues: CASSPTRREDNEQFF.

This chain connects TRBV5-1 to TRBJ2-1; D gene ambiguous. V was trimmed by 1 base and J by 0 bases, leaving 11 bases between them. CDR1 and CDR2 from the germline V gene are SGHRS and YFSETQ. CDR3 length: 16 residues. CDR3 loop: CASSLWVESSYNEQFF. Here the CDR3 DNA reads TGCGCCAGCAGCTTGTGGGTGGAGAGCTCCTACAATGAGCAGTTCTTC. Complete variable domain (other parts from reference TRBV5-1 and TRBJ2-1): KAGVTQTPRYLIKTRGQQVTLSCSPISGHRSVSWYQQTPGQGLQFLFEYFSETQRNKGNFPGRFSGRQFSNSRSEMNVSTLELGDSALYLCASSLWVESSYNEQFFGPGTRLTVL.

This clone was seen a single time. The chain carries TRBV19 and TRBJ2-1; a weak D match, TRBD2 (5 bases). Trimming cost V 1 base and J 8 bases, with 9 bases left between them. The CDR3 has 13 residues. CDR1 LNHDA and CDR2 SQIVND come from the germline V gene (reference sequence). The CDR3 region is CASSIVAEDEQFF. In nucleotides, the CDR3 is TGTGCCAGTAGTATAGTGGCGGAGGATGAGCAGTTCTTC.

The rearrangement uses TRBV4-2 and TRBJ1-2; no definite D call. The CDR3 runs to 18 residues. The germline V gene encodes CDR1 LGHNA and CDR2 YNFKEQ. V gave up 2 bases and J gave up 0 bases, with 19 bases separating them. The CDR3 DNA follows: TGTGCCAGCAGCCAACGCCCTGGGCAGGTAGAATCTAACTATGGCTACACCTTC. Translating it yields CASSQRPGQVESNYGYTF.

The rearrangement uses TRBV19 and TRBJ1-5; TRBD1 might be the D (6 bases). V was shortened by 11 bases and J by 10 bases, with 21 bases between the two germline ends. The CDR3 extends over 13 amino acids. The germline CDR1 and CDR2 sequences are LNHDA and SQIVND (reference sequence). As DNA, the CDR3 is TGTGCCGCAGGGGACCAGGGGTTTCCACCCCAGCATTTT. Translated, it gives CAAGDQGFPPQHF.

The rearrangement uses TRBV5-1 and TRBJ1-1; possibly TRBD1 for D (6 bases). Trimming pared 0 bases from V and 0 bases from J, leaving 9 bases between. The CDR3 spans 15 residues. CDR1 SGHRS and CDR2 YFSETQ come from the germline V gene. CDR3 nucleotide sequence: TGCGCCAGCAGCTTGGGTGGGGGCTTGAACACTGAAGCTTTCTTT. It specifies CASSLGGGLNTEAFF. Complete variable domain (other parts from reference TRBV5-1 and TRBJ1-1): KAGVTQTPRYLIKTRGQQVTLSCSPISGHRSVSWYQQTPGQGLQFLFEYFSETQRNKGNFPGRFSGRQFSNSRSEMNVSTLELGDSALYLCASSLGGGLNTEAFFGQGTRLTVV.

The V and J genes are TRBV28 and TRBJ1-5; 7 bases map to TRBD1. Per germline, CDR1 MDHEN and CDR2 SYDVKM. V gave up 7 bases and J gave up 7 bases; unmatched junction bases: 10. CDR3 length: 14 residues. The CDR3 nucleotides read TGTGCCAGCAATCGACAGGGCTCGTGGCAGCCCCAGCATTTT. The encoded protein is CASNRQGSWQPQHF.

V is TRBV4-3 and J is TRBJ2-3, with D perhaps matching TRBD2 (6 bases). The CDR3 is 16 residues long. V was cut by 4 bases and J by 4 bases, with 18 bases left in between. Germline CDR1 is LGHNA and CDR2 is YSLEER. This CDR3 reads CASSRGTGAIPDTQYF. CDR3 nucleotides: TGCGCCAGCAGCCGCGGGACTGGGGCAATCCCAGATACGCAGTATTTT.

This clone was counted a single time. This rearrangement joins TRBV5-8 to TRBJ2-3; 13 bases agree with TRBD2. The junction had 2 bases not matched to a gene; V was cut back by 0 bases and J by 4 bases. The CDR3 covers 16 residues. Germline V gene lookup returns CDR1 SGHTS and CDR2 YDEGEE. CDR3 DNA: TGTGCCAGCAGCTTGGGGACTAGCGGGAGTGCAGATACGCAGTATTTT. This translates into CASSLGTSGSADTQYF.

This chain links TRBV2 with TRBJ2-7; TRBD2 is a possible D gene (8 bases). Germline CDR1 reads SNHLY; CDR2 reads FYNNEI. The CDR3 consists of 16 residues. The V gene lost 7 bases and the J gene lost 2 bases, with 21 bases spanning the gap. CDR3 in amino acids: CASKREYGTEAYEQYF. CDR3 DNA sequence: TGTGCCAGCAAGCGGGAGTATGGGACAGAAGCCTACGAGCAGTACTTC.

The V gene is TRBV9, the J gene TRBJ2-1, with a possible D match to TRBD2 (7 bases). V gave up 2 bases and J gave up 8 bases, with 14 bases separating them. The length of the CDR3 is 14 residues. CDR1 is SGDLS, CDR2 YYNGEE, per germline. In DNA form, the CDR3 reads TGTGCCAGCAGCGTGGGGGGGCGGGGCGATGAGCAGTTCTTC. It yields the protein CASSVGGRGDEQFF.

The rearrangement links TRBV6-1 to TRBJ2-7; D is unresolved. The CDR3 runs to 13 residues. V was clipped by 3 bases and J by 2 bases, with 8 bases between them. Germline loops: CDR1 MNHNS, CDR2 SASEGT. CDR3 in amino acids: CASSEEPTYEQYF. DNA for the CDR3: TGTGCCAGCAGTGAGGAGCCCACCTACGAGCAGTACTTC.

The chain couples TRBV5-1 to TRBJ2-7, with 9 positions matching TRBD1. The CDR3 loop spans 14 amino acids. The junction had 7 bases not matched to a gene; V was cut back by 4 bases and J by 5 bases. CDR1 and CDR2 from the germline V gene are SGHRS and YFSETQ. This CDR3 reads CASSRWTGEDEQYF. The CDR3 DNA reads as TGCGCCAGCAGCAGGTGGACAGGGGAGGACGAGCAGTACTTC.

This rearrangement joins TRBV6-5 to TRBJ2-7; 9 positions agree with TRBD1. Germline V gives CDR1 MNHEY, CDR2 SVGAGI. This CDR3 contains 15 residues. After removal of 2 bases from V and 4 bases from J, the junction contained 6 bases not matched to a gene. CDR3 sequence (DNA): TGTGCCAGCAGTTACCCTGTTGGACAGGGGTACGAGCAGTACTTC. As protein: CASSYPVGQGYEQYF.